This record covers a single TCR beta chain. The DNA is left out, because the CDR3 cannot be placed on it with certainty; the CDR3 is given as TCRdb lists it. Both ends counted, the CDR3 spans 16 residues. Germline CDR1 and CDR2: MNHEY and SVGEGT. The sample originates from a study of blood T cell repertoires in COVID-19. The wider study: Specimens from acute and convalescent COVID-19 originated in the United States, Italy and Spain.

TCRdb's table, derived via immunoSEQ multiplex PCR, lists solely in-frame clones and lacks some. The sample lists under 75,000 clones, around 82% occurring once. Followed longitudinally, the Seattle patients had been enrolled during active infection. This chain joins TRBV6-2 or TRBV6-3 and TRBJ1-3; the D call of TRBD1 is as the table states it, not checked on the DNA. The TCR sequence derives from a man aged 55 to 70 with COVID-19, enrolled during active disease. Material for sequencing was peripheral blood. Here the CDR3 reads CASSSFGQGSGNTIYF.